The next 23 T cell receptor beta chains were all read from a single sample in a study of tumor and adjacent non-tumor tissue in lung cancer. No cell sorting was done before RNA was extracted from the tissue. This non-tumor lung sample came from over 3 cm beyond the tumor edge. A modified ARM-PCR protocol with three rounds of nested PCR amplified TCRbeta. MiXCR was run by TCRdb on the multiplex PCR reads, yielding one entry per CDR3 protein. The repertoire holds more than 35,000 distinct CDR3 sequences, roughly 60% seen once, with roughly 20% in the top ten. The sample taken for sequencing was distant non-tumor lung tissue. The receptors were sampled from a woman aged 40 to 49 with non-small cell lung cancer.

On this clonotype: This is likely a read error, given that the CDR3 carries no conserved phenylalanine or tryptophan at its end. V is TRBV6-2 or TRBV6-3 and J is TRBJ2-1; D might be TRBD1 (5 bases). From germline, CDR1 is MNHEY and CDR2 SVGEGT. CDR3 length: 13 residues. The CDR3 DNA follows: TGTGGCAGCAGTTACTTGGGAAGGGGTGAGCAGTTCTCC. Translated: CGSSYLGRGEQFS.

This sequence joins TRBV11-2 and TRBJ1-2; D uncertain. V shed 7 bases and J shed 6 bases, with 15 bases lying between them. Germline lookup yields CDR1 SGHAT and CDR2 FQNNGV. The CDR3 has 13 amino acids. The CDR3 coding sequence is TGTGCCAGCAACCCCCTGGGCCCCAATGGCTACACCTTC. Protein: CASNPLGPNGYTF.

A remark on this clonotype: The junction does not match germline at one end; this may be a read error. V usage is TRBV6-2 or TRBV6-3 and J usage is TRBJ2-2; TRBD2 agrees at 8 bases. The germline V gene encodes CDR1 MNHEY and CDR2 SVGEGT. The CDR3 has 15 residues. CDR3 region: CVSSRLATLPGELFF. The DNA of the CDR3 is TGTGTCAGCAGCCGACTAGCGACGTTGCCCGGGGAGCTGTTTTTT.

The sample holds one count of this clonotype. This may come from a read error, since a much larger clone is one base off. The rearrangement uses TRBV7-9 and TRBJ2-7; 7 bases are a match to TRBD1. Germline values: CDR1 SEHNR, CDR2 FQNEAQ (reference sequence). This CDR3 region has 14 residues. The CDR3 sequence: CASSWGQPSYGQYF. In DNA form, the CDR3 reads TGTGCCAGCAGCTGGGGACAGCCTTCCTACGGGCAGTACTTC.

Comments on this clonotype: Lacking the conserved final phenylalanine or tryptophan, this CDR3 likely reflects a read error. This chain uses TRBV29-1 with TRBJ2-1; D assignment may be TRBD1 or TRBD2 (5 bases each). This CDR3 has 13 residues. Germline CDR1 is SQVTM and CDR2 is ANQGSEA. CDR3 loop: CIVKRTLHNEQFL. CDR3 nucleotides: TGCATTGTAAAGCGGACACTTCACAATGAGCAGTTCTTA.

CDR3 loop: CSGRTCAGNEQFF. CDR3 in DNA: TGCAGCGGGAGGACTTGTGCGGGGAATGAGCAGTTCTTC. This sequence joins TRBV29-1 and TRBJ2-1; tentative D call: TRBD2 (6 bases). The germline V and J ends were trimmed by 7 bases and 7 bases, with 17 bases remaining between them. CDR3 length: 13 amino acids. CDR1 is SQVTM, CDR2 ANQGSEA, per germline.

In regard to this clonotype: An end of the junction does not agree with germline; a read error may underlie this. The chain has TRBV11-2 and TRBJ2-5, with D unclear. CDR1 is SGHAT, CDR2 FQNNGV, per germline. This CDR3 spans 15 amino acids. The CDR3 nucleotides read TGTACCAGCAGCCGGTCCACTGGCGGACGGGAGACCCAGTACTTC. Amino acids: CTSSRSTGGRETQYF.

A word on this clonotype: This may be a read error, as it is one base from a much larger clone. This chain connects TRBV7-9 to TRBJ1-2; no reliable D call. The CDR3 extends over 13 amino acids. The germline gives CDR1 SEHNR, CDR2 FQNEAQ (reference sequence). The chain's CDR3 is CARSLPRGYGYTF. CDR3 nucleotides: TGTGCCAGAAGCTTACCCCGGGGCTATGGCTACACCTTC.

With respect to this clonotype: The junction does not match germline at one end; this may be a read error. The chain employs TRBV29-1 and TRBJ2-5; 10 bases line up with TRBD1. The CDR3 extends over 13 amino acids. Germline V gene data show CDR1 as SQVTM and CDR2 as ANQGSEA. The CDR3 reads CSIDRGRQETQYF. CDR3 in DNA: TGCAGCATTGACAGGGGGCGGCAAGAGACCCAGTACTTC. Full variable domain (missing parts from reference TRBV29-1 and TRBJ2-5): SAVISQKPSRDICQRGTSLTIQCQVDSQVTMMFWYRQQPGQSLTLIATANQGSEATYESGFVIDKFPISRPNLTFSTLTVSNMSPEDSSIYLCSIDRGRQETQYFGPGTRLLVL.

A note on this clonotype: A read error is likely, as this CDR3 ends without the conserved phenylalanine or tryptophan. In DNA form, the CDR3 reads TGTGCCAGCGGCTTCAAAGGGGCACCCAATCAGCCCCAGCATCTT. Protein product: CASGFKGAPNQPQHL. The J gene is TRBJ1-5, the V gene TRBV11-2; TRBD1 might be the D (5 bases). CDR1 is SGHAT and CDR2 is FQNNGV in the germline V gene. The CDR3 has 15 residues.

The chain combines TRBV6-1 with TRBJ2-2, with 7 positions matching TRBD1. CDR3 length equals 16 residues. V was pared by 7 bases and J by 10 bases, with 18 bases of the junction left unmatched. In germline, CDR1 is MNHNS, CDR2 SASEGT. CDR3 bases: TGTGCCAGCACCGAACACGGGACAGAAAACAACGAGGAGCTGTTTTTT. It encodes CASTEHGTENNEELFF.

On this clonotype itself: A much larger clone differs from this one at a single base, so this may be a read error. This rearrangement joins TRBV28 to TRBJ2-2; tentatively, D is TRBD1 or TRBD2 (5 bases each). Germline values: CDR1 MDHEN, CDR2 SYDVKM. The CDR3 has 14 amino acids. CDR3 sequence: CASSPGTATGELLF. CDR3 nucleotide sequence: TGTGCCAGCAGTCCCGGGACGGCTACCGGGGAGCTGCTTTTT.

This clonotype is large. This chain uses TRBV11-2 with TRBJ2-1; 16 bases agree with TRBD2. The V segment lost 5 bases and the J segment 2 bases; nucleotides outside the gene matches: 3. Per the germline V gene, CDR1 is SGHAT and CDR2 is FQNNGV. The CDR3 runs to 17 residues. CDR3 amino acids: CASSLGTSGGAYNEQFF. DNA of the CDR3: TGTGCCAGCAGCCTCGGGACTAGCGGGGGGGCCTACAATGAGCAGTTCTTC.

As concerns this clonotype: Its ends do not fully match the called genes, so a read error is possible. V and J are TRBV7-9 and TRBJ2-5; TRBD2 matches 8 bases. This CDR3 has 16 amino acids. Per germline, CDR1 SEHNR and CDR2 FQNEAQ (reference sequence). As DNA, the CDR3 is TGTGCCAGGAGCTGGAAACTAGCGGCCCCCCAAGAGACCCAGTACTTC. This codes for CARSWKLAAPQETQYF.

Concerning this clonotype: This could be a read error, since a much larger clone is one nucleotide away. The chain recombines TRBV20-1 with TRBJ2-7; 7 bases match TRBD2. Germline loops: CDR1 DFQATT, CDR2 SNEGSKA (reference sequence). V shed 7 bases, J shed 1 base, and the junction held 10 bases outside the gene matches. The CDR3 spans 14 residues. This CDR3 is CSVSFAGLSYEQYF. DNA of the CDR3: TGCAGTGTTAGTTTCGCGGGACTATCCTACGAGCAGTACTTC.

This clonotype has a single count. The junction shows a germline mismatch at one end, possibly a read error. The CDR3 coding sequence is TGTGCCAGCAACCGCAGTCGGACAGCGAACACCGGGCGGCTGGTTTTT. Amino acid sequence: CASNRSRTANTGRLVF. V is TRBV6-5 and J is TRBJ2-2; D might be TRBD1 (6 bases). The germline V gene has CDR1 MNHEY and CDR2 SVGAGI. CDR3 length: 16 residues.

To note about this clonotype: Mismatch with germline at one junction end may stem from a read error. The V gene is TRBV28, the J gene TRBJ2-3; D gene ambiguous. This CDR3 has 11 amino acids. CDR1 MDHEN and CDR2 SYDVKM come from the germline V gene. The CDR3 loop is CSRTDTDTQYF. For the CDR3, the DNA is TGTTCCAGGACCGACACAGATACGCAGTATTTT.

This clonotype was seen only once. A junction end diverges from the germline sequence, so it may reflect a read error. The chain employs TRBV5-4 and TRBJ1-2, with D possibly matching TRBD1 (5 bases). The CDR3 has 18 residues. From germline, CDR1 is SGHNT and CDR2 YYREEE (reference sequence). CDR3 sequence (DNA): TGTGCCAGCAGCCCTGGACATGAGACAAGCCTCTCTAACTATGGCTACATCTTC. Translating gives CASSPGHETSLSNYGYIF. The complete variable domain, with remaining parts taken from reference TRBV5-4 and TRBJ1-2, reads ETGVTQSPTHLIKTRGQQVTLRCSSQSGHNTVSWYQQALGQGPQFIFQYYREEENGRGNFPPRFSGLQFPNYSSELNVNALELDDSALYLCASSPGHETSLSNYGYIFGSGTRLTVV.

On this clonotype: A clone one base away is much larger, so this may be a read error. This chain joins TRBV5-1 and TRBJ1-1, with 8 positions matching TRBD1. CDR3 length equals 16 residues. V was pared by 6 bases and J by 0 bases, with 10 bases of the junction left unmatched. Germline lookup yields CDR1 SGHRS and CDR2 YFSETQ. The CDR3 nucleotides are TGCGCCAGCATCAGGGGGGACAGGATGATGAACACTGAAGCTTTCTTT. It codes for CASIRGDRMMNTEAFF.

The CDR3 spells CASSLHIAGGNETQYF. The CDR3 DNA sequence: TGTGCCAGTAGCCTCCATATAGCGGGGGGAAATGAGACCCAGTACTTC. The chain employs TRBV11-2 and TRBJ2-5, with TRBD2 matching 10 bases. This CDR3 region has 16 residues. Trimming took 9 bases from V and 5 from J; bases not matched to a gene: 15. CDR1 and CDR2 (germline): SGHAT, FQNNGV. The whole variable domain, filled in from reference TRBV11-2 and TRBJ2-5, reads EAGVAQSPRYKIIEKRQSVAFWCNPISGHATLYWYQQILGQGPKLLIQFQNNGVVDDSQLPKDRFSAERLKGVDSTLKIQPAKLEDSAVYLCASSLHIAGGNETQYFGPGTRLLVL.

The V gene is TRBV20-1, the J gene TRBJ1-2; a weak D match, TRBD1 (6 bases). The germline V gene encodes CDR1 DFQATT and CDR2 SNEGSKA (reference sequence). This CDR3 spans 12 amino acids. V was pared by 4 bases and J by 7 bases, with 13 bases between. The CDR3 spells CSATSGGPGYTF. Written as DNA, the CDR3 is TGCAGTGCTACGTCGGGGGGCCCTGGCTACACCTTC.

On this clonotype: At one of its ends the junction is not consistent with the germline gene, which may arise from a read error. CDR3 DNA sequence: TGTGCCAACAGTGCCCTCCGCGACAGCACCTACGAGCAGTACTTT. This translates into CANSALRDSTYEQYF. The chain carries TRBV6-1 and TRBJ2-7; D may be TRBD1 (5 bases). The V gene's germline CDR1 is MNHNS and CDR2 SASEGT. The CDR3 has 15 residues.

On this clonotype: Compared with germline, one end of the junction differs, possibly owing to a read error. This chain links TRBV6-6 with TRBJ2-7; TRBD1 agrees at 7 bases. Germline values: CDR1 MNHNY, CDR2 SVGAGI (reference sequence). The CDR3 totals 15 residues. CDR3: CANSFEMGTAYEQYF. In DNA form, the CDR3 reads TGTGCCAACAGTTTCGAAATGGGGACAGCCTACGAGCAATACTTC.